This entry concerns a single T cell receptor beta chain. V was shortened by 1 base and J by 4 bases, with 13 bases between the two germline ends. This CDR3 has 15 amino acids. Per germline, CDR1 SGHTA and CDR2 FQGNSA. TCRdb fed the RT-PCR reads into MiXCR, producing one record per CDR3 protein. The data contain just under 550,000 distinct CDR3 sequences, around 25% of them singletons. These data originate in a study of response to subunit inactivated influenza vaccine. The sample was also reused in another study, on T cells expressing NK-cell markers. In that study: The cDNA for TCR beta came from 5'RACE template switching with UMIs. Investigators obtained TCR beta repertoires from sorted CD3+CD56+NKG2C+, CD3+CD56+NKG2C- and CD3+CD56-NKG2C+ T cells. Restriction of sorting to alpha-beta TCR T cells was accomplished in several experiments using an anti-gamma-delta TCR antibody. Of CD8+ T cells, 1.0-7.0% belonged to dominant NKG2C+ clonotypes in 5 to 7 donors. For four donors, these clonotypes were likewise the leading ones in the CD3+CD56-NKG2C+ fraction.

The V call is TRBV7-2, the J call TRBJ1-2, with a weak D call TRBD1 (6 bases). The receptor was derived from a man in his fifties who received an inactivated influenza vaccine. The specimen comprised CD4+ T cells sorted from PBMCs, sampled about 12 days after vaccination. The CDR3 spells CASSLDVQGSYGYTF. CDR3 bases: TGTGCCAGCAGCTTAGATGTACAGGGTAGCTATGGCTACACCTTC.